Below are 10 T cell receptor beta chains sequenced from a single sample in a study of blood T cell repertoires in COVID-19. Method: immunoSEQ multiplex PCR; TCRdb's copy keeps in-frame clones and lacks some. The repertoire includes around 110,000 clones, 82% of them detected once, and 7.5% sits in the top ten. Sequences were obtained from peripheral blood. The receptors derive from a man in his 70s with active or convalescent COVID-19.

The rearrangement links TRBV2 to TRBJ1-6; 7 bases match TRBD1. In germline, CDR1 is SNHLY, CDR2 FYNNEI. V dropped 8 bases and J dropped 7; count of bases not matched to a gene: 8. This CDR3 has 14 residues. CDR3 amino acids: CASGWTGLNSPLHF. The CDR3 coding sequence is TGTGCCAGCGGCTGGACAGGCTTAAATTCACCCCTCCACTTT.

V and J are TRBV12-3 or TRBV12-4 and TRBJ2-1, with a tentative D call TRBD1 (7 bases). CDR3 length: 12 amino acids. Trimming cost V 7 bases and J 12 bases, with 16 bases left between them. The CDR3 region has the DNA TGTGCCAGCACCGGAGGGGGCTCTGGGCAGTTCTTC. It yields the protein CASTGGGSGQFF.

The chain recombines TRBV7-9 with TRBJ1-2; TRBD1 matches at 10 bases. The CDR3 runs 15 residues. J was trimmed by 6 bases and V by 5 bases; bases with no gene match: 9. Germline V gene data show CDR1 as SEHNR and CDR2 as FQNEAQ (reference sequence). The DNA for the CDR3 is TGTGCCAGCAGCCATCGACAGGGGGCTACGGATGGCTACACCTTC. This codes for CASSHRQGATDGYTF.

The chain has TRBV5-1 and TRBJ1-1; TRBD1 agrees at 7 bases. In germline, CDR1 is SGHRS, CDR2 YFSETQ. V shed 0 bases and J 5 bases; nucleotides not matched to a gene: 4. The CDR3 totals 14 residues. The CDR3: CASSLEGGPTEAFF. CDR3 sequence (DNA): TGCGCCAGCAGCTTGGAAGGGGGCCCTACTGAAGCTTTCTTT. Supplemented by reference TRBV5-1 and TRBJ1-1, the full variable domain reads KAGVTQTPRYLIKTRGQQVTLSCSPISGHRSVSWYQQTPGQGLQFLFEYFSETQRNKGNFPGRFSGRQFSNSRSEMNVSTLELGDSALYLCASSLEGGPTEAFFGQGTRLTVV.

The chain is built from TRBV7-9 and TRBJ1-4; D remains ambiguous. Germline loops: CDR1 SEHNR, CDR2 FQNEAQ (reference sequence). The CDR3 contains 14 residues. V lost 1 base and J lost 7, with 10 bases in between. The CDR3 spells CASSLGQAVEKLFF. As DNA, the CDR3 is TGTGCCAGCAGCTTAGGGCAAGCGGTTGAAAAACTGTTTTTT.

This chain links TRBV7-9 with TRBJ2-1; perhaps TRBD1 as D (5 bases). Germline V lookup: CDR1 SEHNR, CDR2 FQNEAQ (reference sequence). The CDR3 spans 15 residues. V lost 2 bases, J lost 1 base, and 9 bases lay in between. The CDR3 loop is CASSLSRASYNEQFF. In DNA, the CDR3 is TGTGCCAGCAGCTTATCCAGGGCTTCCTACAATGAGCAGTTCTTC.

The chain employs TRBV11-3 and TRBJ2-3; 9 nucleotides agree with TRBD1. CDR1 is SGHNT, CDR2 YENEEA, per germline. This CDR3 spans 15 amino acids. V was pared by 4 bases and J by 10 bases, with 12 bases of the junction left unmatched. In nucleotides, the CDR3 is TGTGCCAGCAGCTCACCGGGACAGGGAGATTGGGCGCAGTATTTT. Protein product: CASSSPGQGDWAQYF.

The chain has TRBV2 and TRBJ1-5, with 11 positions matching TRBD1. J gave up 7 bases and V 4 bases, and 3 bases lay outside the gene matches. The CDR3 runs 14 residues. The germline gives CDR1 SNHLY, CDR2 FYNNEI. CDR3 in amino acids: CASSVDRGQQPQHF. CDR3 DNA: TGTGCCAGCAGTGTGGACAGGGGGCAACAGCCCCAGCATTTT.

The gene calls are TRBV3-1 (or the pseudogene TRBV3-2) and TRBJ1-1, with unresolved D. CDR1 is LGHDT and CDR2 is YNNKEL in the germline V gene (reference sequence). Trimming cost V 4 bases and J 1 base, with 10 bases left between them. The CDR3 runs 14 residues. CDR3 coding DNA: TGTGCCAGCAGCCCCCAGACAAGGAACACTGAAGCTTTCTTT. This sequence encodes CASSPQTRNTEAFF.

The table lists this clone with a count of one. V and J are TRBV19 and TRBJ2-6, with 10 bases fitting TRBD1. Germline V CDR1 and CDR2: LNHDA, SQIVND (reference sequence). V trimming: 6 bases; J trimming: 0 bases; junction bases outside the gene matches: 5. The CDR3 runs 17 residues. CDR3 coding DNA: TGTGCCAGTAGGCCGACAGGGGGCAGCTCTGGGGCCAACGTCCTGACTTTC. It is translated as CASRPTGGSSGANVLTF.